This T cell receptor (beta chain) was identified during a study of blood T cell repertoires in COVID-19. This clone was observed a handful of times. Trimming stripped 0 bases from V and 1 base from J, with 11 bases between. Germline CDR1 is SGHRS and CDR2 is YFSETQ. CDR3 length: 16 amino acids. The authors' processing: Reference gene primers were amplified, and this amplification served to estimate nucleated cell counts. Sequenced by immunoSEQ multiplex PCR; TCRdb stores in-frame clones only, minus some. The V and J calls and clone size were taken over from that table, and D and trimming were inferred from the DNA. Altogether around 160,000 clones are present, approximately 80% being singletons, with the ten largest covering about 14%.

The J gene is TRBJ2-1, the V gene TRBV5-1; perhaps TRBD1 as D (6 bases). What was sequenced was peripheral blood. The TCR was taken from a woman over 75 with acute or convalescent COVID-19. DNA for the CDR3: TGCGCCAGCAGCTTGGGTCAGGGGTCTTCCTACAATGAGCAGTTCTTC. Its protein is CASSLGQGSSYNEQFF.